The 7 T cell receptor beta chains below come from one sample, sequenced in a study of blood T cell repertoires in COVID-19. Only in-frame clones appear in the TCRdb table, and some are missing; sequencing was by immunoSEQ multiplex PCR. The sample consists of about 200,000 clones, approximately 78% of them appearing once. The material sequenced was peripheral blood. The receptors originated from an elderly woman with COVID-19, enrolled during active disease.

This clone was seen a single time. The chain couples TRBV5-8 to TRBJ1-3; D remains ambiguous. Per the germline V gene, CDR1 is SGHTS and CDR2 is YDEGEE. CDR3 length: 15 amino acids. V shed 7 bases and J shed 0 bases, with 14 bases lying between them. Here the CDR3 reads CASAPPETSGNTIYF. DNA for the CDR3: TGTGCCAGCGCCCCCCCAGAAACCTCTGGAAACACCATATATTTT.

This clone was seen a single time. The rearrangement uses TRBV7-2 and TRBJ2-3; TRBD1 matches 7 bases. The CDR3 is 16 residues long. J was trimmed by 0 bases and V by 2 bases; bases with no gene match: 5. Germline lookup yields CDR1 SGHTA and CDR2 FQGNSA. The CDR3 nucleotides read TGTGCCAGCAGCTTAACCGGGACAGCCAGCACAGATACGCAGTATTTT. Encoded protein: CASSLTGTASTDTQYF.

The CDR3 here is CATSDPGLAGARDTQYF. The CDR3 DNA reads as TGTGCCACCAGTGACCCGGGACTAGCGGGAGCGCGTGATACGCAGTATTTT. This chain uses TRBV24-1 with TRBJ2-3; 14 nucleotides agree with TRBD2. Germline CDR1 KGHDR, CDR2 SFDVKD. J was trimmed by 6 bases and V by 4 bases; bases with no gene match: 8. The CDR3 is made up of 17 amino acids.

The rearrangement uses TRBV30 and TRBJ1-1; D remains unclear. CDR3 size: 15 residues. Germline V gene lookup returns CDR1 GTSNPN and CDR2 SVGIG (reference sequence). The V end was cut by 3 bases, the J end by 1 base, with 15 bases between. The CDR3 DNA reads as TGTGCCTGGAGCCCCCTTAGGGCGGGGAACACTGAAGCTTTCTTT. As protein: CAWSPLRAGNTEAFF.

The rearrangement uses TRBV6-5 and TRBJ2-3; 7 nucleotides agree with TRBD2. CDR1 is MNHEY and CDR2 is SVGAGI in the germline V gene. This CDR3 has 15 amino acids. With 2 bases clipped from V and 1 base from J, the junction kept 3 bases outside the gene matches. This CDR3 reads CASSYGGGGTDTQYF. The DNA for the CDR3 is TGTGCCAGCAGTTACGGGGGGGGAGGCACAGATACGCAGTATTTT.

This clone has a single count. V gene TRBV4-2 combines with J gene TRBJ2-3, with D possibly matching TRBD2 (5 bases). CDR3 length: 15 amino acids. V was clipped by 4 bases and J by 2 bases, with 13 bases between them. Germline CDR1 LGHNA, CDR2 YNFKEQ. CDR3 sequence: CASSPPLAVTDTQYF. Written as DNA, the CDR3 is TGTGCCAGCAGCCCCCCCCTAGCAGTCACAGATACGCAGTATTTT.

This sequence joins TRBV9 and TRBJ2-5, with no clear D. V was clipped by 0 bases and J by 4 bases, with 13 bases between them. Germline V gene data show CDR1 as SGDLS and CDR2 as YYNGEE. The CDR3 sequence is 15 residues long. In DNA, the CDR3 is TGTGCCAGCAGCGTAGTGGCGGCGCCGGGAGAGACCCAGTACTTC. This sequence encodes CASSVVAAPGETQYF.